One and the same sample provided the 10 T cell receptor beta chains below, sequenced in a study of T cells in Graves' hyperthyroidism and ophthalmopathy. RNA transcripts were the template for amplifying TCR beta CDR3 regions. HTBI primers were the set used in a first-round RT-PCR of the TCR CDR3. Each CDR3 protein gets one entry after TCRdb re-called the multiplex PCR reads with MiXCR. The data hold around 400,000 distinct CDR3 sequences, with 13% to 15% observed a single time. What was sequenced was blood. The receptor set was obtained from a woman in her sixties with Graves' ophthalmopathy.

In its sample, this clonotype was seen a few times. This chain joins TRBV20-1 and TRBJ2-3; 8 bases map to TRBD2. CDR3 size: 15 residues. Germline V gene data show CDR1 as DFQATT and CDR2 as SNEGSKA (reference sequence). V lost 4 bases and J lost 4; bases outside the gene matches: 10. The CDR3 DNA follows: TGCAGTGCTAACCTCCGGGAGGGCCGGGCAGATACGCAGTATTTT. It yields the protein CSANLREGRADTQYF.

This clonotype has ten or more counts. The rearrangement joins TRBV30 to TRBJ2-1; 7 bases agree with TRBD2. J gave up 6 bases and V 4 bases, and 6 bases lay outside the gene matches. Germline V gives CDR1 GTSNPN, CDR2 SVGIG (reference sequence). The CDR3 consists of 13 residues. The CDR3 bases are TGTGCCTGGAATCCTGGGAGGGGCAATGAGCAGTTCTTC. This translates into CAWNPGRGNEQFF.

This clonotype showed up just a few times. The chain is built from TRBV6-6 and TRBJ2-3; D may match TRBD1 or TRBD2 (5 bases each). CDR3 size: 15 residues. In germline, CDR1 is MNHNY, CDR2 SVGAGI (reference sequence). With 0 bases removed from V and 1 base from J, the gap between germline ends came to 8 bases. The CDR3 region has the DNA TGTGCCAGCAGTTACTCGTCGGGGCGCACAGATACGCAGTATTTT. This encodes CASSYSSGRTDTQYF.

This clonotype came up many times. In DNA form, the CDR3 reads TGTGCCAGCAGTTTAAAACCTTACGAGCAGTACTTC. This translates into CASSLKPYEQYF. This rearrangement joins TRBV12-3 or TRBV12-4 to TRBJ2-7; no definite D call. There are 12 residues in the CDR3. Trimming cost V 2 bases and J 4 bases, with 6 bases left between them.

V usage is TRBV19 and J usage is TRBJ1-1; D is possibly TRBD1 (6 bases). The CDR3 runs 15 residues. CDR1 is LNHDA and CDR2 is SQIVND in the germline V gene (reference sequence). V was trimmed by 3 bases and J by 5 bases, leaving 16 bases between them. CDR3: CASSIFGGARTEAFF. For the CDR3, the DNA is TGTGCCAGTAGTATTTTTGGGGGGGCGCGGACTGAAGCTTTCTTT.

This clonotype was recorded at least ten times. The chain links TRBV7-2 to TRBJ2-5; D is tentatively TRBD1 or TRBD2 (5 bases each). V lost 5 bases to trimming and J lost 5 bases, with 15 bases between them. The CDR3 is 14 residues long. Germline CDR1 reads SGHTA; CDR2 reads FQGNSA. This CDR3 reads CASSLGEREETQYF. The DNA for the CDR3 is TGTGCCAGCAGCCTAGGGGAGAGGGAGGAGACCCAGTACTTC.

This clonotype was detected many times. CDR3 amino acids: CASSSLLAGVKRNEQFF. The CDR3 coding sequence is TGTGCCAGCAGCTCATTGCTAGCGGGAGTAAAAAGGAATGAGCAGTTCTTC. The rearrangement joins TRBV11-2 to TRBJ2-1; TRBD2 matches 10 bases. With V trimmed by 4 bases and J by 7 bases, 13 bases remained unmatched. The CDR3 has 17 residues. Germline-derived CDR1 and CDR2 are SGHAT and FQNNGV.

This clonotype has at least ten counts. This chain connects TRBV18 to TRBJ2-3; D is perhaps TRBD2 (6 bases). V was shortened by 3 bases and J by 4 bases, with 17 bases between the two germline ends. Germline values: CDR1 KGHSH, CDR2 LQKENI. The CDR3 loop spans 16 amino acids. CDR3 bases: TGTGCCAGCTCACCCGTGGACGGGAGCGGCTCAGATACGCAGTATTTT. This translates into CASSPVDGSGSDTQYF.

The chain joins TRBV4-2 to TRBJ2-2; D not resolved. V dropped 3 bases and J dropped 3 bases, with 17 bases sitting between them. Germline-derived CDR1 and CDR2 are LGHNA and YNFKEQ. CDR3 length: 17 amino acids. CDR3 residues: CASSQPKYGIDTGELFF. The CDR3 DNA sequence: TGTGCCAGCAGCCAGCCAAAATATGGGATAGACACCGGGGAGCTGTTTTTT.

This clonotype was seen many times. CDR3: CASSESRVRVYEQYF. Written as DNA, the CDR3 is TGCGCCAGCAGTGAGTCAAGGGTTCGGGTCTACGAGCAGTACTTC. The chain carries TRBV10-1 and TRBJ2-7; D is ambiguous. The V end lost 0 bases, the J end lost 3 bases, and 12 bases lay between the germline ends. Germline CDR1 reads WNHNN; CDR2 reads SYGVQD (reference sequence). The CDR3 is made up of 15 amino acids.